The 16 T cell receptor beta chains listed next were all sequenced from one sample in a study of human T cells and chemical hapten exposure. Time point meaning: patch test 3, about 24 weeks after DPC sensitization. As to treatment: therapeutic diphenylcyclopropenone sensitization with weekly scalp DPC. TCRdb redid the calling of the RACE reads with MiXCR, one entry per CDR3 protein. The table includes 25,000 to 35,000 distinct CDR3 sequences, over 4.5% detected once. The sample here was whole blood, taken in connection with sensitization to the hapten diphenylcyclopropenone (DPC). The receptor source for this set is a man between 25 and 39 years old with alopecia areata. Some clones in this sample may be carry-over from other donors' samples.

This clonotype appeared many times. The CDR3 is CSVESKGQGYGYTF. In DNA, the CDR3 is TGCAGCGTTGAGTCCAAGGGACAGGGCTATGGCTACACCTTC. This chain links TRBV29-1 with TRBJ1-2; 9 nucleotides line up with TRBD1. The CDR3 is 14 amino acids. Germline-derived CDR1 and CDR2 are SQVTM and ANQGSEA. V lost 3 bases, J lost 4 bases, and 6 bases stayed unmatched.

The chain carries TRBV19 and TRBJ2-5, with TRBD1 as a possible D gene (6 bases). V lost 7 bases to trimming and J lost 4 bases, with 10 bases between them. The CDR3 covers 12 residues. Looked up from germline, CDR1 is LNHDA and CDR2 is SQIVND (reference sequence). The CDR3 region has the DNA TGTGCCAGTAAGGGGGTAGGAGAGACCCAGTACTTC. Translated: CASKGVGETQYF. The whole variable domain, filled in from reference TRBV19 and TRBJ2-5, reads DGGITQSPKYLFRKEGQNVTLSCEQNLNHDAMYWYRQDPGQGLRLIYYSQIVNDFQKGDIAEGYSVSREKKESFPLTVTSAQKNPTAFYLCASKGVGETQYFGPGTRLLVL.

This clonotype was recorded at least ten times. The rearrangement links TRBV2 to TRBJ2-6; D assignment may be TRBD1 or TRBD2 (5 bases each). The CDR3 runs to 18 residues. CDR1 is SNHLY and CDR2 is FYNNEI in the germline V gene. V was trimmed by 4 bases and J by 0 bases, leaving 16 bases between them. The chain's CDR3 is CASSGDQPRFSGANVLTF. The CDR3 coding sequence is TGTGCCAGCAGTGGGGACCAGCCCCGCTTCTCTGGGGCCAACGTCCTGACTTTC.

This clonotype showed up just a few times. DNA of the CDR3: TGTGCCAGCCGGTTCGGGACAGTTCATTCCCTCCCACCTTACGAGCAGTACTTC. It is translated as CASRFGTVHSLPPYEQYF. The gene calls are TRBV6-4 and TRBJ2-7, with 7 positions matching TRBD1. The V and J ends lost 8 bases and 4 bases, in that order; junction bases with no gene match: 23. This CDR3 has 18 residues. Germline V gives CDR1 MRHNA, CDR2 SNTAGT.

This clonotype was counted many times. This chain connects TRBV20-1 to TRBJ1-1; perhaps TRBD1 as D (5 bases). The CDR3 totals 12 residues. Looked up from germline, CDR1 is DFQATT and CDR2 is SNEGSKA (reference sequence). V dropped 3 bases and J dropped 6 bases, with 11 bases sitting between them. The CDR3 sequence is CSASGGTSEAFF. The CDR3 DNA is TGCAGTGCTAGTGGTGGGACCTCTGAAGCTTTCTTT.

In the case of this clonotype: A much larger clone differs from this one at a single base, so this may be a read error. This chain joins TRBV10-3 and TRBJ2-3, with 9 bases identical to TRBD1. The V gene's germline CDR1 is ENHRY and CDR2 SYGVKD. The CDR3 has 16 residues. With V trimmed by 3 bases and J by 4 bases, 8 bases remained unmatched. The CDR3 nucleotides read TGTGCCATCAGTGACTCAGGACAGGGGAAGGCAGATACGCAGTATTTT. It encodes CAISDSGQGKADTQYF.

This clonotype was seen ten or more times. The genes are TRBV5-1 and TRBJ2-5; tentative D call: TRBD1 (5 bases). This CDR3 is 13 amino acids long. The V and J ends lost 7 bases and 2 bases respectively, with 12 bases between them. Germline V gene lookup returns CDR1 SGHRS and CDR2 YFSETQ. In DNA, the CDR3 is TGCGCCAGCGCTACAGGAAAACAAGAGACCCAGTACTTC. Translating gives CASATGKQETQYF.

This clonotype came up many times. The chain joins TRBV6-2 or TRBV6-3 to TRBJ2-2; 7 bases are shared with TRBD2. The CDR3 covers 17 residues. Germline V gene data show CDR1 as MNHEY and CDR2 as SVGEGT. J was trimmed by 0 bases and V by 0 bases; bases with no gene match: 4. For the CDR3, the DNA is TGTGCCAGCAGTTACTCGAATGGACTAGCGAACACCGGGGAGCTGTTTTTT. Its protein is CASSYSNGLANTGELFF.

This clonotype was seen ten or more times. This chain joins TRBV7-2 and TRBJ2-5; possibly TRBD1 for D (5 bases). V was pared by 4 bases and J by 5 bases, with 14 bases between. The germline V gene encodes CDR1 SGHTA and CDR2 FQGNSA. This CDR3 region has 14 residues. The CDR3 DNA is TGTGCCAGCAGCTCTCAAGCCAGGGCTGAGACCCAGTACTTC. Translating gives CASSSQARAETQYF.

In this sample, this clonotype turned up many times. The V gene is TRBV5-1, the J gene TRBJ2-5; a possible D gene is TRBD1 (6 bases). Trimming stripped 3 bases from V and 2 bases from J, with 11 bases between. Germline V gene lookup returns CDR1 SGHRS and CDR2 YFSETQ. The CDR3 is 14 residues long. CDR3 sequence reads: CASSSDRIQETQYF. The CDR3, as DNA: TGCGCCAGCAGCTCCGACAGGATACAAGAGACCCAGTACTTC.

Many counts were recorded for this clonotype. The chain employs TRBV4-1 and TRBJ2-7; 9 bases map to TRBD2. This CDR3 comprises 16 residues. V lost 0 bases and J lost 2; bases outside the gene matches: 5. Germline V lookup: CDR1 MGHRA, CDR2 YSYEKL. CDR3 DNA: TGCGCCAGCAGCCAAGAGGACAGCGGGGGGACCTACGAGCAGTACTTC. Translating gives CASSQEDSGGTYEQYF.

This clonotype was picked up many times. The J gene is TRBJ2-7, the V gene TRBV7-2; 8 bases are a match to TRBD1. Trimming removed 5 bases from V and 1 base from J; junction bases left unmatched: 4. From germline, CDR1 is SGHTA and CDR2 FQGNSA. This CDR3 region has 14 residues. CDR3 bases: TGTGCCAGCAGCCGGACAGGGAAGTCCTACGAGCAGTACTTC. This codes for CASSRTGKSYEQYF.

This clonotype appeared many times. The chain uses TRBV4-3 and TRBJ1-3; D remains ambiguous. The ends were cut back, 1 base at V and 0 bases at J, with 13 bases in the middle. The CDR3 runs 17 residues. Germline CDR1 is LGHNA and CDR2 is YSLEER. This chain's CDR3 is CASSQGEFLSSGNTIYF. The CDR3 DNA follows: TGCGCCAGCAGCCAAGGGGAGTTTTTGAGCTCTGGAAACACCATATATTTT.

This clonotype was detected ten times or more. The gene calls are TRBV18 and TRBJ1-1, with D perhaps TRBD1 (5 bases). V gave up 0 bases and J gave up 0 bases, with 8 bases separating them. The CDR3 contains 15 residues. Germline V gene sequence: CDR1 KGHSH, CDR2 LQKENI. CDR3 sequence: CASSPPSGLNTEAFF. DNA of the CDR3: TGTGCCAGCTCACCACCGTCGGGGCTGAACACTGAAGCTTTCTTT.

This clonotype was seen ten or more times. The V gene is TRBV6-2 or TRBV6-3, the J gene TRBJ2-3, with a tentative D call TRBD1 (6 bases). CDR1 is MNHEY, CDR2 SVGEGT, per germline. The CDR3 is 14 amino acids. Trimming stripped 8 bases from V and 1 base from J, with 13 bases between. CDR3 amino acids: CASVGHLGTDTQYF. The CDR3 coding sequence is TGTGCCAGCGTGGGACATCTAGGCACAGATACGCAGTATTTT.

In its sample, this clonotype was seen many times. V is TRBV7-8 and J is TRBJ1-1, with D possibly being TRBD1 (5 bases). The CDR3 has 16 residues. Germline-derived CDR1 and CDR2 are SGHVS and FQNEAQ. With 5 bases removed from V and 1 base from J, the gap between germline ends came to 17 bases. This CDR3 is CASSLQPGTENTEAFF. CDR3 in DNA: TGTGCCAGCAGCCTACAGCCCGGGACGGAGAACACTGAAGCTTTCTTT.